This entry lists 4 T cell receptor beta chains sequenced from one sample in a study of blood T cell repertoires in COVID-19. Method: immunoSEQ multiplex PCR; TCRdb's copy keeps in-frame clones and lacks some. Among 100,000 to 150,000 clones listed, less than 90% were seen once. Input material: PBMCs or T cells enriched from blood (not recorded which). These receptors were obtained from a woman aged 25 to 45 who had recovered from COVID-19.

The chain combines TRBV28 with TRBJ2-7; 8 bases fit TRBD1. From germline, CDR1 is MDHEN and CDR2 SYDVKM. There are 16 residues in the CDR3. The V gene end was trimmed by 6 bases and the J gene end by 0 bases; junction bases not matched to a gene: 10. The CDR3 DNA is TGTGCCAGCAGCGCTCCCCGGGACAGGCACTCCTACGAGCAGTACTTC. Translation: CASSAPRDRHSYEQYF.

The chain has TRBV5-4 and TRBJ1-6, with 8 bases fitting TRBD1. The junction had 1 base not matched to a gene; V was cut back by 0 bases and J by 8 bases. The CDR3 loop spans 14 amino acids. Germline V gene data show CDR1 as SGHNT and CDR2 as YYREEE (reference sequence). The CDR3 here is CASSLAGGDSPLHF. The CDR3 DNA reads TGTGCCAGCAGCTTGGCAGGGGGCGATTCACCCCTCCACTTT.

This chain connects TRBV4-3 to TRBJ1-1, with D possibly being TRBD1 (6 bases). Germline V CDR1 and CDR2: LGHNA, YSLEER. The V end was cut by 3 bases, the J end by 11 bases, with 10 bases between. The CDR3 is 11 residues long. DNA for the CDR3: TGCGCCAGCAGCCATGACAGGCGCGCTTTCTTT. Residues: CASSHDRRAFF.

The chain recombines TRBV3-1 (or the pseudogene TRBV3-2) with TRBJ1-3, with a possible D match to TRBD1 (6 bases). The CDR3 consists of 14 residues. Trimming removed 4 bases from V and 10 bases from J, with 17 bases in between. Per germline, CDR1 LGHDT and CDR2 YNNKEL (reference sequence). DNA for the CDR3: TGTGCCAGCAGCCCCGCCCTACAGGGTGGAACCATATATTTT. It codes for CASSPALQGGTIYF.